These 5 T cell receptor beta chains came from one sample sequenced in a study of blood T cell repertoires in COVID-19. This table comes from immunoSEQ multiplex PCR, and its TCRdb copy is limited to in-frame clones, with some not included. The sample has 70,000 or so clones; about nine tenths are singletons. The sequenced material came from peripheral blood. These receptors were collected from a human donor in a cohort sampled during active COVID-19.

This CDR3 reads CSVASRQETQYF. The CDR3 region has the DNA TGCAGCGTTGCTAGCAGGCAAGAGACCCAGTACTTC. This sequence joins TRBV29-1 and TRBJ2-5, with a possible D match to TRBD2 (5 bases). Germline loops: CDR1 SQVTM, CDR2 ANQGSEA. Trimming shortened V by 4 bases and J by 2 bases, and 8 bases separated the two germline ends. The CDR3 sequence is 12 residues long.

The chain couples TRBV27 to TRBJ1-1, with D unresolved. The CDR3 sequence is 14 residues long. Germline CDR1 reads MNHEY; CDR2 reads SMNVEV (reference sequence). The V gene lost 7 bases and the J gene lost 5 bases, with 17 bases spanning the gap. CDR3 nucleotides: TGTGCCAGCATCGGAGGGAAGGTTAGTACTGAAGCTTTCTTT. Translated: CASIGGKVSTEAFF.

The CDR3 DNA is TGTGCCAGCTCACCCGACAGCTACGAGCAGTACTTC. This encodes CASSPDSYEQYF. The chain couples TRBV18 to TRBJ2-7, with D perhaps matching TRBD1 (5 bases). From germline, CDR1 is KGHSH and CDR2 LQKENI. The CDR3 is 12 residues long. V was shortened by 3 bases and J by 3 bases, with 6 bases between the two germline ends.

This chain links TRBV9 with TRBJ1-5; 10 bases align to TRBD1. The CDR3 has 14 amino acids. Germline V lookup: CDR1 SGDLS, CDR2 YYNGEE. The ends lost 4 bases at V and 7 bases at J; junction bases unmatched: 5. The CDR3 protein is CASSPGDRGQPQHF. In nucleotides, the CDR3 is TGTGCCAGCAGCCCCGGGGACAGGGGCCAGCCCCAGCATTTT.

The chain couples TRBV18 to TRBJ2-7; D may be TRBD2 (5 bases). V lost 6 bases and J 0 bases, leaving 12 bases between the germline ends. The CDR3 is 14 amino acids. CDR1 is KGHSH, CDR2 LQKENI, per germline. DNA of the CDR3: TGTGCCAGCTCCTACCGGGAAAGCTCCTACGAGCAGTACTTC. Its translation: CASSYRESSYEQYF.